Listed here are 16 T cell receptor beta chains from one sample, sequenced in a study of shared clonotypes between healthy human individuals. Produced via immunoSEQ multiplex PCR; TCRdb's table is partial and in-frame only. The sample has millions of clones, around nine tenths seen once. The sample comprised naive CD4+ T cells sorted from blood. Stated subset: CD45RA+ positively selected. Source of these receptors: a man aged 18 to 29 in good health.

This clone has just one count. J is TRBJ2-2 and V is TRBV19; 9 bases map to TRBD1. CDR3 length equals 17 residues. Germline values: CDR1 LNHDA, CDR2 SQIVND (reference sequence). Trimming took 1 base from V and 4 from J; bases not matched to a gene: 7. In DNA, the CDR3 is TGTGCCAGTAGTATAGCCCGGGACAGGGTGGGCACCGGGGAGCTGTTTTTT. This codes for CASSIARDRVGTGELFF.

The rearrangement links TRBV7-9 to TRBJ2-7, with D unresolved. Germline CDR1 and CDR2: SEHNR and FQNEAQ (reference sequence). This CDR3 is built from 16 residues. V shed 5 bases and J shed 3 bases, with 20 bases lying between them. CDR3 nucleotide sequence: TGTGCCAGCAGCCCCTTTATCGGCCAGCCGGTCTACGAGCAGTACTTC. It encodes CASSPFIGQPVYEQYF. Full variable domain (missing parts from reference TRBV7-9 and TRBJ2-7): DTGVSQNPRHKITKRGQNVTFRCDPISEHNRLYWYRQTLGQGPEFLTYFQNEAQLEKSRLLSDRFSAERPKGSFSTLEIQRTEQGDSAMYLCASSPFIGQPVYEQYFGPGTRLTVT.

The gene calls are TRBV5-4 and TRBJ2-3; 14 bases fit TRBD2. CDR1 is SGHNT and CDR2 is YYREEE in the germline V gene (reference sequence). The V and J ends lost 4 bases and 5 bases, in that order; junction bases with no gene match: 3. CDR3 length: 15 residues. CDR3 residues: CASSTGLAGGDTQYF. The CDR3 region has the DNA TGTGCCAGCAGCACCGGACTAGCGGGAGGAGATACGCAGTATTTT.

The rearrangement joins TRBV15 to TRBJ2-2; 7 positions agree with TRBD2. CDR3 length: 17 residues. Germline-derived CDR1 and CDR2 are LNHNV and YYDKDF (reference sequence). V was clipped by 0 bases and J by 6 bases; unmatched bases: 10. The CDR3 is CATSRDGRVWDPGELFF. CDR3 sequence (DNA): TGTGCCACCAGCAGAGATGGGAGGGTCTGGGATCCCGGGGAGCTGTTTTTT. Supplemented by reference TRBV15 and TRBJ2-2, the full variable domain reads DAMVIQNPRYQVTQFGKPVTLSCSQTLNHNVMYWYQQKSSQAPKLLFHYYDKDFNNEADTPDNFQSRRPNTSFCFLDIRSPGLGDTAMYLCATSRDGRVWDPGELFFGEGSRLTVL.

For this clone: The sample carries other DNA sequences with the same CDR3. This rearrangement joins TRBV7-2 to TRBJ2-1; tentatively, D is TRBD1 or TRBD2 (5 bases each). V lost 1 base, J lost 2 bases, and 12 bases lay in between. The CDR3 covers 16 residues. Germline V CDR1 and CDR2: SGHTA, FQGNSA. The CDR3 here is CASSLGGTAAYNEQFF. CDR3 in DNA: TGTGCCAGCAGCTTAGGAGGGACGGCTGCCTACAATGAGCAGTTCTTC.

This clone came up a few times. The rearrangement links TRBV5-1 to TRBJ1-1; D not resolved. CDR3 length equals 13 residues. From germline, CDR1 is SGHRS and CDR2 YFSETQ. The V end lost 4 bases, the J end lost 0 bases, and 7 bases lay between the germline ends. CDR3 sequence: CASSMSMNTEAFF. The DNA for the CDR3 is TGCGCCAGCAGCATGTCAATGAACACTGAAGCTTTCTTT.

The chain uses TRBV2 and TRBJ1-2, with 9 bases matching TRBD1. The CDR3 runs to 14 residues. Looked up from germline, CDR1 is SNHLY and CDR2 is FYNNEI. The V and J ends lost 3 bases and 8 bases, in that order; junction bases with no gene match: 7. The CDR3: CASSEIQGAGGYTF. CDR3 nucleotides: TGTGCCAGCAGTGAGATACAGGGGGCTGGAGGCTACACCTTC.

The CDR3 bases are TGTGCCAGCAGTTTCCCGGGACAGGGACGTGGCTACACCTTC. It encodes CASSFPGQGRGYTF. The chain uses TRBV6-6 and TRBJ1-2, with 9 nucleotides matching TRBD1. This CDR3 is 14 amino acids long. Germline CDR1 and CDR2: MNHNY and SVGAGI (reference sequence). Trimming cost V 4 bases and J 7 bases; bases outside gene matches: 7.

This rearrangement joins TRBV5-4 to TRBJ2-5; D is perhaps TRBD1 (5 bases). CDR3 length: 16 residues. The V end lost 3 bases, the J end lost 5 bases, and 20 bases lay between the germline ends. Germline-derived CDR1 and CDR2 are SGHNT and YYREEE (reference sequence). The CDR3 sequence: CASSSRTLTQGETQYF. For the CDR3, the DNA is TGTGCCAGCAGCTCGCGGACATTAACTCAAGGGGAGACCCAGTACTTC.

V and J are TRBV2 and TRBJ1-4, with no clear D. This CDR3 comprises 18 residues. The V end was cut by 6 bases, the J end by 1 base, with 21 bases between. The germline V gene has CDR1 SNHLY and CDR2 FYNNEI. CDR3 DNA: TGTGCCAGCAGCGGCTCCCCTTTCTCTGTAGGAACTAATGAAAAACTGTTTTTT. Translating gives CASSGSPFSVGTNEKLFF.

The V call is TRBV19, the J call TRBJ2-3, with 9 bases that match TRBD2. Germline values: CDR1 LNHDA, CDR2 SQIVND (reference sequence). CDR3 length: 14 amino acids. V dropped 4 bases and J dropped 6; count of bases not matched to a gene: 5. The CDR3 here is CASSKAGGLDTQYF. DNA for the CDR3: TGTGCCAGTAGTAAGGCGGGGGGGCTTGATACGCAGTATTTT.

The chain combines TRBV18 with TRBJ1-4, with 8 bases identical to TRBD1. This CDR3 has 14 amino acids. V trimming: 2 bases; J trimming: 8 bases; junction bases outside the gene matches: 4. Germline V CDR1 and CDR2: KGHSH, LQKENI. For the CDR3, the DNA is TGTGCCAGCTCACCAGGGACAGGACCCGAAAAACTGTTTTTT. Amino acid sequence: CASSPGTGPEKLFF.

The chain carries TRBV7-6 and TRBJ2-7, with 8 nucleotides matching TRBD1. This CDR3 comprises 12 residues. Germline loops: CDR1 SGHVS, CDR2 FNYEAQ. With 5 bases clipped from V and 6 bases from J, the junction kept 3 bases outside the gene matches. The CDR3 reads CASSGQGSEQYF. The CDR3 DNA is TGTGCCAGCAGCGGACAGGGTTCCGAGCAGTACTTC.

The chain carries TRBV2 and TRBJ2-7, with D perhaps given as TRBD1 or TRBD2 (5 bases each). The germline gives CDR1 SNHLY, CDR2 FYNNEI. V was cut by 6 bases and J by 0 bases, with 9 bases left in between. CDR3 length: 13 residues. The CDR3 DNA sequence: TGTGCCAGCAGCCGGGACGTCTCCTACGAGCAGTACTTC. Translation gives CASSRDVSYEQYF.

The chain combines TRBV2 with TRBJ1-1; 11 bases are shared with TRBD1. The germline CDR1 and CDR2 sequences are SNHLY and FYNNEI. The V segment lost 3 bases and the J segment 3 bases; nucleotides outside the gene matches: 3. CDR3 length equals 15 residues. The CDR3 protein is CASSERTGGYTEAFF. The CDR3 DNA sequence: TGTGCCAGCAGTGAGCGGACAGGGGGCTACACTGAAGCTTTCTTT.

This chain links TRBV15 with TRBJ2-3, with 9 bases matching TRBD2. The CDR3 contains 16 residues. Trimming removed 0 bases from V and 5 bases from J; junction bases left unmatched: 6. CDR1 and CDR2 (germline): LNHNV, YYDKDF (reference sequence). CDR3 region: CATSRDRATSGDTQYF. CDR3 nucleotides: TGTGCCACCAGCAGAGATCGGGCGACTAGCGGAGATACGCAGTATTTT.